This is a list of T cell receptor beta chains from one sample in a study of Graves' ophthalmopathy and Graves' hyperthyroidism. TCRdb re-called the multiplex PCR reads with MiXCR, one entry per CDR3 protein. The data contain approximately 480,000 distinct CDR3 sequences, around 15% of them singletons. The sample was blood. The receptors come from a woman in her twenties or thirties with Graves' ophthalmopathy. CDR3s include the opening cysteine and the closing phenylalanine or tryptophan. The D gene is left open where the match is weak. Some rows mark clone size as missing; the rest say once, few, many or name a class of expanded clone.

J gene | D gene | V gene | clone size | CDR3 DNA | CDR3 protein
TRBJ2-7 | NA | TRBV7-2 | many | TGTGCCAGCAGCTTAACTGACGAGCAGTACTTC | CASSLTDEQYF
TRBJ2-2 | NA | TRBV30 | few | TGTGCCTGGAGTGTACTTACAGGGATGGCCACCGGGGAGCTGTTTTTT | CAWSVLTGMATGELFF
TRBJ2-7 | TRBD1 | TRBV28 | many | TGTGCCAGCAGTTTATCGGACAGGGACCTATACGAGCAGTACTTC | CASSLSDRDLYEQYF
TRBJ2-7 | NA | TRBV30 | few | TGTGCCTGGAGTGTAATGGGGACAAGTGCCTACGAGCAGTACTTC | CAWSVMGTSAYEQYF
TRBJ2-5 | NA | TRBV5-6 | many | TGTGCCAGCAGCTTGTTTCTAGCCAGAGAGACCCAGTACTTC | CASSLFLARETQYF
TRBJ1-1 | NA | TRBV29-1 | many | TGCAGCGTTGCAGGGGTCACTGAAGCTTTCTTT | CSVAGVTEAFF
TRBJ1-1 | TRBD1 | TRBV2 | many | TGTGCCAGCAGTATTCCGGACAGGGCATGGACTGAAGCTTTCTTT | CASSIPDRAWTEAFF
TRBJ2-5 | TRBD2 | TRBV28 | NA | TGTGCCAGCAGCGCCTGGACTAGCGAGGAAGAGACCCAGTACTTC | CASSAWTSEEETQYF
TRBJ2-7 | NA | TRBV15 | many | TGTGCCACCAGCAGAGTGAGACAAACCAACGAGCAGTACTTC | CATSRVRQTNEQYF
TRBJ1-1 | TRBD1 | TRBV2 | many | TGTGCCAGCAGGAGGGACAGGGGGCGAGGAACTGAAGCTTTCTTT | CASRRDRGRGTEAFF
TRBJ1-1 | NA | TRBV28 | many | TGTGCCAGCAGTTTCAGGCCATTCTACACTGAAGCTTTCTTT | CASSFRPFYTEAFF
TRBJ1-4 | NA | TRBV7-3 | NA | TGTGACTGTTGCGGGGATCATGAAAAACTGTTTTTT | CDCCGDHEKLFF
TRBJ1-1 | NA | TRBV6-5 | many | TGTGCCAGCTCCGAAATGGGTAGTAGGCCTGCTTTCTTT | CASSEMGSRPAFF
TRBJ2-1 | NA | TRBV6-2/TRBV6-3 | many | TGTGCCAGCAGTTACGGGCGGAGCAATGAGCAGTTCTTC | CASSYGRSNEQFF
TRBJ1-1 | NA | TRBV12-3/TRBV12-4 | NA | TGTGCCAGCAGCGGCCGCCGTTCGTCTGAAGCTTTCTTT | CASSGRRSSEAFF
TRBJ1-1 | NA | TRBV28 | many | TGTGCCAGCACCCGGGTCTACATGAACACTGAAGCTTTCTTT | CASTRVYMNTEAFF
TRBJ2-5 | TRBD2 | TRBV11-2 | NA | TGTGCCAGCAGCTCTGGACTAGCGGGACCCCCCAACCAAGAGACCCAGTACTTC | CASSSGLAGPPNQETQYF
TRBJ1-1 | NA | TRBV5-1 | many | TGCGCCAGTGGGGGAGGTGGGGCTGAAGCTTTCTTT | CASGGGGAEAFF
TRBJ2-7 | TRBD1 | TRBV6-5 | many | TGTGCCAGCAGTTTAAACAGGGGGGAGAGACCCTACGAGCAGTACTTC | CASSLNRGERPYEQYF
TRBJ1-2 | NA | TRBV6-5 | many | TGTGCCAGCAGGAGGACGGAGAAAGATGGCTACACCTTC | CASRRTEKDGYTF
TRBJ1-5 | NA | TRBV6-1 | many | TGTGCCAGCAGTCAGGACGGCCAAAATCAGCCCCAGCATTTT | CASSQDGQNQPQHF
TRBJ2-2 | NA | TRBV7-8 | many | TGTGCCAGCAGCTTGATGTTGGCTACGAACACCGGGGAGCTGTTTTTT | CASSLMLATNTGELFF
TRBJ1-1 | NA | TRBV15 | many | TGTGCCACCAGCAGAGAGGAACTGAACACTGAAGCTTTCTTT | CATSREELNTEAFF
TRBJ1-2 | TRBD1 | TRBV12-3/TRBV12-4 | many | TGTGCCAGCAGCCTGGGACAGGGGGTACACACCTTC | CASSLGQGVHTF
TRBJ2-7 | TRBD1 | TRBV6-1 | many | TGTGCCAGCACTACGGGACAGGACAAACGCTACGAGCAGTACTTC | CASTTGQDKRYEQYF
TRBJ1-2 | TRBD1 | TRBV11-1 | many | TGTGCCAGCAGCTCCGACAGGGTGCTTAGAGATGGCTACACCTTC | CASSSDRVLRDGYTF
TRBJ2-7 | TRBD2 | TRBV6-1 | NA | TGTGCCAGCGTGACGGGGGGGGTCTTGTACGAGCAGTACTTC | CASVTGGVLYEQYF
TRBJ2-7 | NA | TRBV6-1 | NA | TGTGCCAGCAGTGAAGCGTGGTCCGGTACCTACGAGCAGTACTTC | CASSEAWSGTYEQYF
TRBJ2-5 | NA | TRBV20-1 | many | TGCAGTGCCAGAGACCGTGGCGTAGAGACCCAGTACTTC | CSARDRGVETQYF
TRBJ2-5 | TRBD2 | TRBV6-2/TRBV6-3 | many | TGTGCCAGCAGTTACTCGATGACTAGCGGCGGTGGGGGACAAGAGACCCAGTACTTC | CASSYSMTSGGGGQETQYF
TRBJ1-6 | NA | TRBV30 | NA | TGTGCCTGGAGTGTCGAGACGGGCAATTCACCCCTCCACTTT | CAWSVETGNSPLHF
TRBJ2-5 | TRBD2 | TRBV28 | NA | TGTGCCAGCAGTTTATTTGCGGGAGGACAGAGAAAGGAGACCCAGTACTTC | CASSLFAGGQRKETQYF
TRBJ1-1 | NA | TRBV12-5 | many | TGTGCTAGTGGCTACAGTGAAGCTTTCTTT | CASGYSEAFF
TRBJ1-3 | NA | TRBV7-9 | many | TGTGCCAGCTTAAACTCTGGAAACACCATATATTTT | CASLNSGNTIYF
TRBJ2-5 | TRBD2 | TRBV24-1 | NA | TGTGCCACCAGTGATCCCAGGTGGACTAGCGGGCCTGGCCAAGAGACCCAGTACTTC | CATSDPRWTSGPGQETQYF
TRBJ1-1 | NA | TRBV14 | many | TGTGCCAGCAGCCAAGAGAGGAGGAGTGAAGCTTTCTTT | CASSQERRSEAFF
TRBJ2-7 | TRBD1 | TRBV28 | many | TGTGCCAGCAGTGACAGGGTCGGGCGGTACTACGAGCAGTACTTC | CASSDRVGRYYEQYF
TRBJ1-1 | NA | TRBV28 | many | TGTGCCAGCACCCTAGGAGGGAACACTGAAGCTTTCTTT | CASTLGGNTEAFF
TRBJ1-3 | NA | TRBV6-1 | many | TGTGCCAGCAGTCCTGCGGGGGCAAGTGGAAACACCATATATTTT | CASSPAGASGNTIYF
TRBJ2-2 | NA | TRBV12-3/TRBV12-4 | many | TGTGCCAGCAGTTTACATCCATCAGGAGACCCGAACACCGGGGAGCTGTTTTTT | CASSLHPSGDPNTGELFF
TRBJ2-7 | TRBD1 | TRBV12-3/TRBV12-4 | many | TGTGCCAGCACCAGGGCGGGACAGGGGAACGAGCAGTACTTC | CASTRAGQGNEQYF
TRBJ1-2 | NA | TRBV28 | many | TGTGCCAGCAGAGGGTTGACTAACTATGGCTACACCTTC | CASRGLTNYGYTF